This is a list of T cell receptor beta chains from one sample in a study of post-analysis software for immune sequencing data. TCRdb re-called the PCR reads with MiXCR, one entry per CDR3 protein. The sample has roughly 620,000 distinct CDR3 sequences; 44% are singletons. Source material: blood. Receptor source: a girl aged 5 to 17 with multiple sclerosis. CDR3s include the opening cysteine and the closing phenylalanine or tryptophan. A D gene is named only where the DNA matches it firmly. Some rows mark clone size as missing; the rest say once, few, many or name a class of expanded clone.

j_gene | v_gene | d_gene | abundance | len | CDR3aa | CDR3nt
TRBJ1-5 | TRBV7-6 | NA | NA | 17 | CASSLALGPGSNQPQHF | TGTGCCAGCAGCTTAGCCCTAGGCCCAGGGAGCAATCAGCCCCAGCATTTT
TRBJ2-1 | TRBV10-3 | TRBD2 | NA | 15 | CATTPGTSGKSEQFF | TGTGCCACCACCCCGGGGACTAGCGGGAAAAGTGAGCAGTTCTTC
TRBJ2-7 | TRBV7-9 | TRBD2 | few | 17 | CASSLVRTSGSAYEQYF | TGTGCCAGCAGCTTAGTCCGGACTAGCGGGAGCGCCTACGAGCAGTACTTC
TRBJ2-3 | TRBV12-3/TRBV12-4 | TRBD2 | few | 15 | CASSYLAGARGTQYF | TGTGCCAGCAGCTATCTAGCGGGGGCCCGGGGTACGCAGTATTTT
TRBJ2-3 | TRBV20-1 | TRBD2 | NA | 14 | CSTRFSGGGDTQYF | TGCAGTACTCGCTTTAGCGGGGGCGGAGATACGCAGTATTTT
TRBJ2-1 | TRBV5-1 | NA | few | 16 | CASSLYASSSYNEQFF | TGCGCCAGCAGCTTGTATGCCTCAAGCTCCTACAATGAGCAGTTCTTC
TRBJ1-2 | TRBV4-2 | NA | NA | 14 | CASSQKGGSYGYTF | TGTGCCAGCAGCCAAAAAGGGGGGAGCTATGGCTACACCTTC
TRBJ2-5 | TRBV5-1 | NA | NA | 14 | CASSFVQAQETQYF | TGCGCCAGCAGCTTTGTTCAGGCCCAAGAGACCCAGTACTTC
TRBJ1-5 | TRBV12-3/TRBV12-4 | NA | NA | 16 | CASSLIWGGGNQPQHF | TGTGCCAGCAGTTTAATCTGGGGCGGAGGTAATCAGCCCCAGCATTTT
TRBJ2-5 | TRBV5-4 | TRBD2 | NA | 16 | CASSFGLAISEETQYF | TGTGCCAGCAGCTTCGGACTAGCGATATCGGAAGAGACCCAGTACTTC
TRBJ2-1 | TRBV4-1 | TRBD2 | NA | 16 | CASSQGGGRACNEQFF | TGCGCCAGCAGCCAAGGAGGCGGGAGGGCCTGTAATGAGCAGTTCTTC
TRBJ2-1 | TRBV29-1 | NA | few | 13 | CSVGTPPYDEQFF | TGCAGCGTCGGGACTCCCCCTTACGATGAGCAGTTCTTC
TRBJ2-7 | TRBV27 | TRBD2 | NA | 14 | CASSYSPAGYEQYF | TGTGCCAGCAGTTATTCTCCAGCGGGGTACGAGCAGTACTTC
TRBJ2-1 | TRBV20-1 | TRBD2 | NA | 14 | CSARGRGNYNEQFF | TGCAGTGCTAGGGGGCGGGGGAACTACAATGAGCAGTTCTTC
TRBJ2-7 | TRBV4-1 | TRBD2 | few | 17 | CASSRIGLAGGAYEQYF | TGCGCCAGCAGCCGGATCGGACTAGCGGGGGGCGCCTACGAGCAGTACTTC
TRBJ2-1 | TRBV20-1 | TRBD2 | NA | 14 | CSAPTSLHRNEQFF | TGTAGTGCCCCGACTAGCCTTCACCGCAATGAGCAGTTCTTC
TRBJ2-5 | TRBV6-5 | NA | few | 14 | CASSSFDGKETQYF | TGTGCCAGCAGTTCCTTCGACGGTAAAGAGACCCAGTACTTC
TRBJ2-5 | TRBV10-3 | NA | NA | 16 | CAIKEGLAEDRETQYF | TGTGCCATCAAAGAGGGGTTAGCGGAAGACCGGGAGACCCAGTACTTC
TRBJ2-2 | TRBV7-6 | NA | NA | 12 | CASPANTGELFF | TGTGCCAGCCCCGCGAACACCGGGGAGCTGTTTTTT
TRBJ1-2 | TRBV4-2 | NA | once | 16 | CASSQPESLGFYGYTF | TGTGCCAGCAGCCAGCCCGAAAGCTTGGGGTTCTATGGCTACACCTTC
TRBJ1-2 | TRBV29-1 | NA | many | 13 | CSVEEWPNYGYTF | TGCAGCGTTGAGGAATGGCCAAACTATGGCTACACCTTC
TRBJ2-7 | TRBV4-2 | TRBD1 | NA | 14 | CASSLDRGAYEQYF | TGTGCCAGCAGTCTGGACAGGGGGGCCTACGAGCAGTACTTC
TRBJ2-5 | TRBV6-1 | TRBD1 | few | 15 | CASSESGTGGETQYF | TGTGCCAGCAGTGAATCCGGGACAGGCGGCGAGACCCAGTACTTC
TRBJ2-5 | TRBV12-3/TRBV12-4 | NA | few | 11 | CASRLRGTQYF | TGTGCCAGCAGATTGAGAGGGACCCAGTACTTC
TRBJ1-1 | TRBV10-3 | NA | NA | 11 | CAISQNTEAFF | TGTGCCATCAGTCAAAACACTGAAGCTTTCTTT
TRBJ2-5 | TRBV11-2 | TRBD1 | once | 16 | CASSTWTGEYQETQYF | TGTGCCAGCAGCACCTGGACAGGGGAGTACCAAGAGACCCAGTACTTC
TRBJ2-1 | TRBV29-1 | NA | NA | 13 | CSVEVVGYNEQFF | TGCAGCGTTGAGGTAGTCGGCTACAATGAGCAGTTCTTC
TRBJ1-4 | TRBV13 | NA | NA | 14 | CASSLRTPDEKLFF | TGTGCCAGCAGCTTACGGACGCCGGATGAAAAACTGTTTTTT
TRBJ2-1 | TRBV5-6 | TRBD2 | few | 16 | CASSWARTSGYNERFF | TGTGCCAGCAGCTGGGCCAGGACTAGCGGATACAATGAGCGGTTCTTC
TRBJ2-7 | TRBV6-5 | TRBD1 | NA | 16 | CASRSLGTVGFYEQYF | TGTGCCAGCAGATCCCTTGGGACAGTCGGGTTCTACGAGCAGTACTTC
TRBJ1-6 | TRBV7-9 | TRBD1 | NA | 15 | CASSPPDDRGSPLHF | TGTGCCAGCAGCCCACCCGATGACAGGGGATCACCCCTCCACTTT
TRBJ1-2 | TRBV29-1 | NA | NA | 11 | CTLLNRHGYTF | TGCACCCTATTGAATCGTCATGGCTACACCTTC
TRBJ2-1 | TRBV5-1 | TRBD2 | many | 15 | CASSFLAGGENEQFF | TGCGCCAGCAGCTTTCTAGCGGGGGGTGAAAATGAGCAGTTCTTC
TRBJ1-5 | TRBV2 | NA | NA | 14 | CASHVEGGSQPQHF | TGTGCCAGCCACGTTGAGGGGGGTAGTCAGCCCCAGCATTTT
TRBJ2-3 | TRBV4-1 | NA | many | 13 | CASSHQEADTQYF | TGCGCCAGCAGCCATCAGGAGGCAGATACGCAGTATTTT
TRBJ2-1 | TRBV20-1 | NA | NA | 12 | CSAGGNGNEQFF | TGCAGTGCTGGGGGCAACGGTAATGAGCAGTTCTTC
TRBJ1-2 | TRBV12-3/TRBV12-4 | TRBD1 | few | 14 | CASSLGTASYGYTF | TGTGCCAGCAGTCTTGGGACAGCCAGCTATGGCTACACCTTC
TRBJ2-5 | TRBV12-3/TRBV12-4 | NA | many | 13 | CASSPTVGATQYF | TGTGCCAGCAGTCCCACGGTGGGGGCGACCCAGTACTTC